The rows below give T cell receptor beta chains drawn from one sample of a study of molecular identifiers for immune sequencing clone quantification. TCRdb itself ran the PCR reads through MiXCR, one entry per CDR3 protein. The sample holds approximately 100,000 distinct CDR3 sequences, 35% to 40% seen once. Material for sequencing was naive CD8+ T cells from blood, with Jurkat cell RNA spiked in. The receptors stem from a human donor in good health. Some libraries in this study had Jurkat cell RNA spiked in. The CDR3 runs from the conserved cysteine through the conserved F or W.

J gene: TRBJ2-5; V gene: TRBV4-3; CDR3 protein: CASSPGLAAQETQYF
J gene: TRBJ2-3; V gene: TRBV15; CDR3 protein: CATSGGLAGGNTDTQYF
J gene: TRBJ2-7; V gene: TRBV9; CDR3 protein: CASSPAEGQGSYEQYF
J gene: TRBJ2-3; V gene: TRBV3-1; CDR3 protein: CASSQDRTSGNTQYF
J gene: TRBJ2-7; V gene: TRBV5-6; CDR3 protein: CASSWRPLAREQYF
J gene: TRBJ1-2; V gene: TRBV4-2; CDR3 protein: CASSQVALLVHLYGYTF
J gene: TRBJ1-3; V gene: TRBV27; CDR3 protein: CASSLTANSGNTIYF
J gene: TRBJ2-1; V gene: TRBV27; CDR3 protein: CASSSGLAGTEQIF
J gene: TRBJ2-3; V gene: TRBV25-1; CDR3 protein: CASGSPSGSADTQYF
J gene: TRBJ2-7; V gene: TRBV5-1; CDR3 protein: CASSLTQGYEQYF
J gene: TRBJ2-3; V gene: TRBV29-1; CDR3 protein: CSVRASGRGTQYF
J gene: TRBJ2-7; V gene: TRBV7-6; CDR3 protein: CASSRIRDEQYF
J gene: TRBJ2-2; V gene: TRBV29-1; CDR3 protein: CSVEGAAGLSRGELFF
J gene: TRBJ2-3; V gene: TRBV27; CDR3 protein: CASRATDLEYPTDTQYF
J gene: TRBJ2-3; V gene: TRBV6-5; CDR3 protein: CASQIEAGLADTQYF
J gene: TRBJ2-4; V gene: TRBV28; CDR3 protein: CASSSGSKNIQYF
J gene: TRBJ2-1; V gene: TRBV5-6; CDR3 protein: CASSSRDRGHDEQFF
J gene: TRBJ2-1; V gene: TRBV6-2/TRBV6-3; CDR3 protein: CASSYFVRSYNEQFF
J gene: TRBJ2-1; V gene: TRBV6-5; CDR3 protein: CASRGTSVDEQFF
J gene: TRBJ1-1; V gene: TRBV4-1; CDR3 protein: CASSQGMFNTEAFF
J gene: TRBJ2-1; V gene: TRBV6-2/TRBV6-3; CDR3 protein: CASSSRNSYNEQFF
J gene: TRBJ2-3; V gene: TRBV6-5; CDR3 protein: CASSPPTWYGAPDTQYF
J gene: TRBJ1-5; V gene: TRBV7-2; CDR3 protein: CASSSLDSDQPQHF
J gene: TRBJ2-1; V gene: TRBV12-3/TRBV12-4; CDR3 protein: CASSSPLAGAGPYNEQFF
J gene: TRBJ1-5; V gene: TRBV27; CDR3 protein: CASSSHLHQGWPQHF
J gene: TRBJ2-3; V gene: TRBV20-1; CDR3 protein: CSAGRLAADTQYF
J gene: TRBJ2-1; V gene: TRBV4-3; CDR3 protein: CASSQDRLAGVHEQFF
J gene: TRBJ2-6; V gene: TRBV28; CDR3 protein: CASSLEGTGANVLTF
J gene: TRBJ2-3; V gene: TRBV4-3; CDR3 protein: CASSQPLIGDTQYF
J gene: TRBJ1-1; V gene: TRBV24-1; CDR3 protein: CATSDSRGPRAGTEAFF
J gene: TRBJ2-7; V gene: TRBV20-1; CDR3 protein: CSARVVLEQYF
J gene: TRBJ1-5; V gene: TRBV15; CDR3 protein: CATSRDPSFLLPQHF
J gene: TRBJ1-4; V gene: TRBV12-3/TRBV12-4; CDR3 protein: CASSLGQNNEKLFF
J gene: TRBJ1-1; V gene: TRBV6-6; CDR3 protein: CASSSGVTEAFF
J gene: TRBJ2-5; V gene: TRBV9; CDR3 protein: CASSVAIESGGTQYF
J gene: TRBJ2-6; V gene: TRBV3-1; CDR3 protein: CANSSPGANVLTF
J gene: TRBJ2-7; V gene: TRBV27; CDR3 protein: CASSPRGPSSYEQYF
J gene: TRBJ1-5; V gene: TRBV28; CDR3 protein: CASSLRTGGQPQHF